Below are 2 T cell receptor beta chains sequenced from a single sample in a study of Ad26.COV2.S vaccination and SARS-CoV-2 variants. Specified treatment: roughly 18 received Ad26.COV2.S at low or high dose, single or two shots; about five received placebo; per-sample allocation not given. All samples were drawn on day 63, counting from the first vaccine or placebo injection. Generated by immunoSEQ multiplex PCR, the TCRdb table keeps only in-frame clones and is missing some. Of 250,000 to 300,000 clones listed, about 90% are singletons. Sequenced here: peripheral blood, sampled in a trial of Ad26.COV2.S vaccine versus placebo. These receptors all stem from a person between 18 and 59 years old who received the Ad26.COV2.S COVID-19 vaccine or a placebo.

The rearrangement uses TRBV6-5 and TRBJ1-1, with D perhaps TRBD1 (6 bases). The CDR3 contains 15 residues. Deletions cut 6 bases from V and 4 bases from J, with 18 bases between. Per germline, CDR1 MNHEY and CDR2 SVGAGI. CDR3 sequence: CASSPYEQGTTEAFF. Written as DNA, the CDR3 is TGTGCCAGCAGCCCCTACGAACAGGGTACCACTGAAGCTTTCTTT.

J is TRBJ1-5 and V is TRBV5-1; tentatively, D is TRBD1 (5 bases). The germline gives CDR1 SGHRS, CDR2 YFSETQ. The CDR3 has 14 residues. Deletions cut 5 bases from V and 0 bases from J, with 9 bases between. The CDR3, as DNA: TGCGCCAGCAGACCCGACAGTAGCAATCAGCCCCAGCATTTT. Translated: CASRPDSSNQPQHF.